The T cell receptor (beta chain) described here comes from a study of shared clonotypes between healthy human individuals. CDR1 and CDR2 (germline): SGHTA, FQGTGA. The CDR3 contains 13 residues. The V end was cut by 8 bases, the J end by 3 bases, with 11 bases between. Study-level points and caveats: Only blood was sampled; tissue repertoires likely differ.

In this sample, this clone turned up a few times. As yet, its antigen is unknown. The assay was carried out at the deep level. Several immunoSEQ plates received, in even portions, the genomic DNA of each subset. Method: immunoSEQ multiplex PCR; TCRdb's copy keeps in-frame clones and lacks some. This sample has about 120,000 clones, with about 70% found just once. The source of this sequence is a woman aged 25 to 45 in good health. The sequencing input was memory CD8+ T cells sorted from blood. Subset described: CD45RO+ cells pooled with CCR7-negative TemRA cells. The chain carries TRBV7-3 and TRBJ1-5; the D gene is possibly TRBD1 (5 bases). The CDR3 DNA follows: TGTGCCAGCGCCCAGGGTCCCAATCAGCCCCAGCATTTT. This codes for CASAQGPNQPQHF.